Listed below are T cell receptor beta chains from one sample, sequenced in a study of blood T cell repertoires in COVID-19. The method was immunoSEQ multiplex PCR; TCRdb's version includes in-frame clones alone and lacks a portion of them. This table has approximately 140,000 clones, nearly 85% appearing once. Sequencing was performed on PBMCs or T cells enriched from blood (not recorded which). The receptors come from a man between 50 and 59 years old in a cohort exposed to, infected with or recovered from COVID-19 (not recorded which). Each CDR3 is given with its conserved first and last residue. The D gene is left open where the match is weak. Clone size, where shown, is once, few, many, or a class for clones that have expanded.

v_call	d_call	j_call	clone_size	cdr3_nt	cdr3_aa
TRBV5-6	NA	TRBJ2-1	NA	TGTGCCAGCAGCTTACAGGTAAACAATGAGCAGTTCTTC	CASSLQVNNEQFF
TRBV30	NA	TRBJ2-7	NA	TGTGCCTGGAGTGTACCAGGAACCTACGAGCAGTACTTC	CAWSVPGTYEQYF
TRBV7-2	TRBD1	TRBJ1-2	NA	TGTGCCAGCAGGGAACGGACAGGGGAAATCTATGGCTACACCTTC	CASRERTGEIYGYTF
TRBV12-3/TRBV12-4	NA	TRBJ1-2	NA	TGTGCCAGCAGTAAGCTGGATGGCTACACCTTC	CASSKLDGYTF
TRBV9	TRBD2	TRBJ2-3	NA	TGTGCCAGCAGCGTAGATCTAGCGGCCAGCACAGATACGCAGTATTTT	CASSVDLAASTDTQYF
TRBV6-5	NA	TRBJ1-1	NA	TGTGCCAGCAGTCTGAGGACAGCCTTGAACACTGAAGCTTTCTTT	CASSLRTALNTEAFF
TRBV28	NA	TRBJ2-7	NA	TGTGCCAGCAGTTTAGGTGTCCGGGTGGGAGACTACGAGCAGTACTTC	CASSLGVRVGDYEQYF
TRBV5-6	TRBD1	TRBJ2-2	NA	TGTGCCAGCAGCCTGGGACAGGGGGAGGGTTGGACCGGGGAGCTGTTTTTT	CASSLGQGEGWTGELFF
TRBV18	NA	TRBJ2-7	once	TGTGCCAGCTCACCCCCGGGGATGGGGGAGCAGTACTTC	CASSPPGMGEQYF
TRBV19	TRBD1	TRBJ2-4	NA	TGTGCCAGTAGACCAGGACAGGGGGCGAACATTCAGTACTTC	CASRPGQGANIQYF
TRBV25-1	NA	TRBJ2-7	NA	TGTGCCAGCAGTGCCTCAGGCCCCTACGAGCAGTACTTC	CASSASGPYEQYF
TRBV9	NA	TRBJ2-3	NA	TGTGCCAGCAGCGTAGATGGCCGCAAATTGGATACGCAGTATTTT	CASSVDGRKLDTQYF
TRBV27	NA	TRBJ2-2	NA	TGTGCCAGCATTTCTAAGAACACCGGGGAGCTGTTTTTT	CASISKNTGELFF
TRBV7-9	NA	TRBJ1-1	NA	TGTGCCAGCAGCTCCTTACCCTTGGACATTCGTGGTGAAGCTTTCTTT	CASSSLPLDIRGEAFF
TRBV7-2	TRBD2	TRBJ2-5	NA	TGTGCCAGCAGGCGGGGGGGCCCCGAGACCCAGTACTTC	CASRRGGPETQYF
TRBV9	TRBD1	TRBJ2-7	NA	TGTGCCAGCAGCGTTGGGGGACAGGACGAGCAGTACTTC	CASSVGGQDEQYF
TRBV5-6	NA	TRBJ2-5	NA	TGTGCCAGCAGCGGGGGAGGAGGGGGCGTAAAGACCCAGTACTTC	CASSGGGGGVKTQYF
TRBV20-1	TRBD2	TRBJ2-7	NA	TGCAGTGCTAGGATCGGGGGGGTTTTC	CSARIGGVF
TRBV9	NA	TRBJ2-1	NA	TGTGCCAGCAGCGTAGTAGCAGGGGGGTATGAGCAGTTCTTC	CASSVVAGGYEQFF
TRBV7-9	TRBD2	TRBJ2-1	NA	TGTGCCAGCAGCTCGACCCGTAGCGGGAGTCCCAATGAGCAGTTCTTC	CASSSTRSGSPNEQFF
TRBV2	TRBD2	TRBJ2-5	once	TGTGCCAGCAAGCGGGGCACCCAAGAGACCCAGTACTTC	CASKRGTQETQYF
TRBV7-2	TRBD1	TRBJ2-5	NA	TGTGCCAGCAGCACAAAAGACAGGGTTCAAGAGACCCAGTACTTC	CASSTKDRVQETQYF
TRBV18	NA	TRBJ2-5	NA	TGTGCCAGCTCACCACCCATGGTCGAGGAGACCCAGTACTTC	CASSPPMVEETQYF
TRBV7-2	TRBD1	TRBJ1-4	NA	TGTGCCAGCAGCTGGAAGACAGGGGGAAATGAAAAACTGTTTTTT	CASSWKTGGNEKLFF
TRBV29-1	NA	TRBJ2-3	NA	TGCAGCGTTGAAGCCCATGGCACAGATACGCAGTATTTT	CSVEAHGTDTQYF
TRBV25-1	NA	TRBJ1-5	NA	TGTGCCAGCAGTGCCTCCCTCAATCAGCCCCAGCATTTT	CASSASLNQPQHF
TRBV4-1	NA	TRBJ1-3	few	TGCGCCAGCAGCCAAGGACTCGGGACACTATCTGGAAACACCATATATTTT	CASSQGLGTLSGNTIYF
TRBV15	NA	TRBJ1-2	NA	TGTGCCACCAGCCCTTATGTTGAGGTCGGCTACACCTTC	CATSPYVEVGYTF
TRBV19	NA	TRBJ2-5	NA	TGTGCCAGTAGTATAGTATCCCAAGAGACCCAGTACTTC	CASSIVSQETQYF
TRBV9	TRBD1	TRBJ2-2	NA	TGTGCCAGCAGTGACCCCCTTGGACAGGGCTTTGCCGGGGAGCTGTTTTTT	CASSDPLGQGFAGELFF
TRBV19	NA	TRBJ1-1	few	TGTGCCAGTAGTTTTACAGCGAACACTGAAGCTTTCTTT	CASSFTANTEAFF
TRBV7-9	NA	TRBJ2-6	NA	TGTGCCAGCAGCTTAAATGAGGGAACCCTCTCTGGGGCCAACGTCCTGACTTTC	CASSLNEGTLSGANVLTF
TRBV28	NA	TRBJ1-5	many	TGTGCCAGCAGTTTAGCCGTCTTAGATCAGCCCCAGCATTTT	CASSLAVLDQPQHF
TRBV7-3	TRBD2	TRBJ2-1	few	TGTGCCAGCAGCTTCGGTAGCGGGAGCTACAATGAGCAGTTCTTC	CASSFGSGSYNEQFF
TRBV10-2	NA	TRBJ1-6	NA	TGCGCCGGGAGTCGGGGAGGGAGTTCACCCCTCCACTTT	CAGSRGGSSPLHF
TRBV30	TRBD1	TRBJ2-2	once	TGTGCCTGGAGAGGGCAGGGGGTCGGGGAGCTGTTTTTT	CAWRGQGVGELFF
TRBV19	NA	TRBJ1-5	NA	TGTGCCAGTAGTATAGAGGGACTCCTAAATCAGCCCCAGCATTTT	CASSIEGLLNQPQHF
TRBV6-2/TRBV6-3	NA	TRBJ1-6	NA	TGTGCCAGCAGTAACTCCGGGGTTAATTCACCCCTCCACTTT	CASSNSGVNSPLHF
TRBV30	NA	TRBJ1-1	NA	TGTGAGACACCCGGGATTGCTGACGCTGAAGCTTTCTTT	CETPGIADAEAFF
TRBV3-1/TRBV3-2	TRBD2	TRBJ2-3	NA	TGTGCCAGCAGCCAAGATTTCGCGACTAGCGGGGGGGCTCACCAGGCAGATACGCAGTATTTT	CASSQDFATSGGAHQADTQYF
TRBV4-1	TRBD1	TRBJ1-1	NA	TGCGCCAGCAGCCCCCCCGGGACAGGGGCTGAAGCTTTCTTT	CASSPPGTGAEAFF
TRBV11-2	TRBD1	TRBJ2-3	NA	TGTGCCAGCAGCTTAGGTACAGGGGGCATTGCAGATACGCAGTATTTT	CASSLGTGGIADTQYF
TRBV23-1	NA	TRBJ1-3	NA	TGCGCCAGCAGTCTCCCGATGGGGAAAGAGGGTGGCTCTGGAAACACCATATATTTT	CASSLPMGKEGGSGNTIYF
TRBV7-9	TRBD2	TRBJ2-7	NA	TGTGCCAGCACAGATAGGGAGGGCGAGCAGTACTTC	CASTDREGEQYF
TRBV18	NA	TRBJ1-2	once	TGTGCCAGCTCACCGGGAGCTCGAGGCTACACCTTC	CASSPGARGYTF
TRBV18	TRBD1	TRBJ1-1	NA	TGTGCCAGCTCACTTAATACAGGGGACACTGAAGCTTTCTTT	CASSLNTGDTEAFF
TRBV7-8	NA	TRBJ2-7	NA	TGTGCCAGCAGCTTATCTCTCTACGAGCAGTACTTC	CASSLSLYEQYF
TRBV30	NA	TRBJ2-1	few	TGTGCCTGGAGTTGGAGGGATGAGCAGTTCTTC	CAWSWRDEQFF
TRBV5-4	TRBD2	TRBJ2-5	NA	TGTGCCAGCAGCTTCGGTCCTAGCGGAGAGACCCAGTACTTC	CASSFGPSGETQYF
TRBV6-2/TRBV6-3	TRBD2	TRBJ2-1	NA	TGTGCCAGCAGCGCCGGGACTAGCGGGCTACTCTCCTACAATGAGCAGTTCTTC	CASSAGTSGLLSYNEQFF
TRBV7-9	NA	TRBJ1-5	NA	TGTGCCAGCAGCCCTGGGCTTCAGCCCCAGCATTTT	CASSPGLQPQHF
TRBV12-3/TRBV12-4	NA	TRBJ1-1	NA	TGTGCCAGCAGTACAGGGATAACTGAAGCTTTCTTT	CASSTGITEAFF
TRBV19	NA	TRBJ1-2	NA	TGTGCCAGTAGTATAGCCCAGTCCTATGGCTACACCTTC	CASSIAQSYGYTF